These 4 T cell receptor beta chains were all obtained from the same sample, sequenced in a study of blood T cell repertoires in COVID-19. Method: immunoSEQ multiplex PCR; TCRdb's copy keeps in-frame clones and lacks some. Among about 430,000 clones listed, roughly 90% were seen once. Sequencing was performed on peripheral blood. These receptors were collected from a man younger than 35 with COVID-19, enrolled during active disease.

This chain links TRBV6-5 with TRBJ2-5; 7 bases map to TRBD2. The trim removed 10 bases at V and 5 bases at J, leaving 10 bases unmatched. The CDR3 runs 13 residues. Per germline, CDR1 MNHEY and CDR2 SVGAGI. CDR3 sequence: CANSRGVIETQYF. The CDR3 coding sequence is TGTGCCAACTCACGGGGGGTAATCGAGACCCAGTACTTC.

DNA for the CDR3: TGTGCCAGCAGCGCACAGGGGGCTTACACCGGGGAGCTGTTTTTT. This translates into CASSAQGAYTGELFF. The chain couples TRBV11-3 to TRBJ2-2; TRBD1 agrees at 9 bases. CDR3 size: 15 residues. Germline V lookup: CDR1 SGHNT, CDR2 YENEEA. The junction had 4 bases not matched to a gene; V was cut back by 5 bases and J by 3 bases.

The rearrangement uses TRBV5-1 and TRBJ1-1, with D unresolved. The CDR3 totals 12 residues. The germline gives CDR1 SGHRS, CDR2 YFSETQ. Trimming took off 0 bases at V and 7 bases at J, with 7 bases between the two ends. The chain's CDR3 is CASSLDSGEAFF. The CDR3 coding sequence is TGCGCCAGCAGCTTGGATAGCGGTGAAGCTTTCTTT.

This clone was seen more than once but under ten times. V usage is TRBV2 and J usage is TRBJ1-4; weak D call: TRBD1 (5 bases). Per germline, CDR1 SNHLY and CDR2 FYNNEI. With 6 bases removed from V and 5 bases from J, the gap between germline ends came to 13 bases. The CDR3 is 14 amino acids. The CDR3 DNA reads as TGTGCCAGCAGGCTACAGGCCCTAAATGAAAAACTGTTTTTT. Translation: CASRLQALNEKLFF.